Each of the 6 T cell receptor beta chains below was sequenced from the same sample in a study of control samples from healthy donors and cancer patients. Clones were read by immunoSEQ multiplex PCR, and TCRdb kept only the in-frame ones, dropping some. The table has about 74,000 clones, more than 70% seen once; the top ten hold approximately 5.1%. The sample consisted of blood. The receptors here all came from a woman in her forties or fifties in good health.

Turning to this clone: The same CDR3 can be traced to other DNA sequences in this sample. The chain is built from TRBV12-5 and TRBJ1-5; possible D gene TRBD1, 5 bases. The ends were cut back, 5 bases at V and 3 bases at J, with 11 bases in the middle. The CDR3 spans 14 residues. CDR1 is LGHNT, CDR2 FRNRAP, per germline. The CDR3 is CASGRDGVNQPQHF. CDR3 nucleotides: TGTGCTAGTGGTAGGGACGGAGTCAATCAGCCCCAGCATTTT. Full variable domain (remainder filled in from reference TRBV12-5 and TRBJ1-5): DARVTQTPRHKVTEMGQEVTMRCQPILGHNTVFWYRQTMMQGLELLAYFRNRAPLDDSGMPKDRFSAEMPDATLATLKIQPSEPRDSAVYFCASGRDGVNQPQHFGDGTRLSIL.

The CDR3 DNA follows: TGTGCCAGCAGTTCCCGGGACGGATCGGTTCGGGAGCAGTTCTTC. The encoded protein is CASSSRDGSVREQFF. V is TRBV6-5 and J is TRBJ2-1; D is possibly TRBD1 or TRBD2 (5 bases each). V was cut by 4 bases and J by 10 bases, with 20 bases left in between. In germline, CDR1 is MNHEY, CDR2 SVGAGI. CDR3 size: 15 residues.

V usage is TRBV7-9 and J usage is TRBJ1-2, with a weak D call TRBD1 (6 bases). CDR1 is SEHNR, CDR2 FQNEAQ, per germline (reference sequence). Trimming removed 5 bases from V and 3 bases from J, with 10 bases in between. The CDR3 length is 13 residues. Written as DNA, the CDR3 is TGTGCCAGCAGCAAACAGGGCTACTATGGCTACACCTTC. Translation gives CASSKQGYYGYTF. Full variable domain (missing parts from reference TRBV7-9 and TRBJ1-2): DTGVSQNPRHKITKRGQNVTFRCDPISEHNRLYWYRQTLGQGPEFLTYFQNEAQLEKSRLLSDRFSAERPKGSFSTLEIQRTEQGDSAMYLCASSKQGYYGYTFGSGTRLTVV.

This clone was found a few times. The V call is TRBV11-3, the J call TRBJ2-2, with D tentatively TRBD2 (5 bases). With 6 bases removed from V and 7 bases from J, the gap between germline ends came to 9 bases. CDR3 length: 12 amino acids. CDR1 and CDR2 from the germline V gene are SGHNT and YENEEA. The CDR3 here is CASRGTSGELFF. The CDR3 region has the DNA TGTGCCAGCAGGGGTACTAGCGGGGAGCTGTTTTTT.

The V call is TRBV19, the J call TRBJ2-7, with 8 bases lining up with TRBD1. The length of the CDR3 is 13 residues. Germline assignment: CDR1 LNHDA and CDR2 SQIVND (reference sequence). The V gene end was trimmed by 4 bases and the J gene end by 9 bases; junction bases not matched to a gene: 8. The CDR3 is CASSTDRGDGQYF. CDR3 DNA: TGTGCCAGTAGTACCGACAGGGGCGATGGGCAGTACTTC.

The rearrangement links TRBV7-9 to TRBJ2-3; D is perhaps TRBD2 (6 bases). CDR3 length: 17 amino acids. Trimming cost V 2 bases and J 2 bases, with 17 bases left between them. The germline gives CDR1 SEHNR, CDR2 FQNEAQ (reference sequence). The CDR3 region has the DNA TGTGCCAGCAGCTTAATTGGGGGTAGCGGCAACACAGATACGCAGTATTTT. As protein: CASSLIGGSGNTDTQYF.